This T cell receptor beta chain is drawn from a study of regulatory T cells in long-lasting Graves disease. The V gene lost 0 bases and the J gene lost 5 bases, with 5 bases spanning the gap. CDR1 is MNHNS, CDR2 SASEGT, per germline. The CDR3 is made up of 13 amino acids. For TCR beta, libraries came from iRepertoire HTBI primers and Arm-PCR of CDR3 regions. TCRdb redid the calling of the multiplex PCR reads with MiXCR, one entry per CDR3 protein. The table lists fewer than 650,000 distinct CDR3 sequences, roughly a sixth of them singletons. This clonotype was seen a handful of times. Time point defined: newly diagnosed GD, antithyroid drugs for less than 3 months. From PBMCs, RNA was extracted and then used to make the TCR library. The patients included were those that came from an endocrinology department in Xi'an, China. The sample was also linked to a second study, of T cells in Graves' hyperthyroidism and ophthalmopathy. From that report: Researchers barred patients who had uncontrolled infection, other autoimmune disease, pregnancy or lactation.

The rearrangement links TRBV6-1 to TRBJ1-5; D uncertain. The sequencing here drew on peripheral blood mononuclear cells (PBMCs), taken at new diagnosis, from a patient treated with antithyroid drugs. This receptor was obtained from a man between 18 and 29 years old with Graves disease. CDR3 protein: CASSEALDQPQHF. In DNA, the CDR3 is TGTGCCAGCAGTGAAGCGCTGGATCAGCCCCAGCATTTT.